What follows is one TCR beta chain and its context. Its specificity is unknown. CDR3 length: 16 residues. The germline V gene encodes CDR1 SGHRS and CDR2 YFSETQ. V was pared by 4 bases and J by 0 bases, with 16 bases between. The data derive from a study of cytomegalovirus exposure and HLA in healthy donors. The study's findings and limits: As a later analysis showed, several of the most significant clusters appeared to be linked to common viral pathogens. Later analysis found that TCR beta chains associated with HLA were more clonally expanded than other, equally common chains. TCR beta sequences numbering 15,000 to 20,000 were associated with HLA alleles at 0.05 false discovery rate in a later analysis. Versus the approximately 720-donor mean, an Asian-associated ancestry cluster reportedly showed fewer N-insertions in a later analysis.

With 60 Vbeta and 13 Jbeta primers, the PCR was carried out. Profiling relied on immunoSEQ multiplex PCR, and the TCRdb table lists in-frame clones only, not all of them. The data show 210,000 or so clones, around four fifths seen once. The sequenced sample was PBMCs. This receptor was taken from a woman aged 60-70 years in good health and CMV-seropositive. The chain is built from TRBV5-1 and TRBJ2-5; possibly TRBD2 for D (5 bases). CDR3 loop: CASSPPSERYQETQYF. CDR3 bases: TGCGCCAGCAGCCCGCCCAGCGAGCGGTACCAAGAGACCCAGTACTTC. Based on the CDR3 plus reference TRBV5-1 and TRBJ2-5, the full variable domain is KAGVTQTPRYLIKTRGQQVTLSCSPISGHRSVSWYQQTPGQGLQFLFEYFSETQRNKGNFPGRFSGRQFSNSRSEMNVSTLELGDSALYLCASSPPSERYQETQYFGPGTRLLVL.